This T cell receptor (beta chain) was captured by sequencing in a study of blood T cell repertoires in COVID-19. Germline CDR1 and CDR2: SGHAT and FQNNGV. The V segment lost 2 bases and the J segment 0 bases; nucleotides outside the gene matches: 3. This CDR3 contains 16 residues. Some clones are missing from TCRdb's copy, which holds only in-frame ones; the method was immunoSEQ multiplex PCR. Counted here are under 200,000 clones, roughly 88% occurring once; the ten biggest clones make up 2.5% to 3.5%. This clonotype originated in a woman aged 55-69 years with acute or convalescent COVID-19. The rearrangement links TRBV11-2 to TRBJ1-4; the match to TRBD1 covers 7 bases. Sequenced material: peripheral blood. The CDR3 is CASSLKGGATNEKLFF. The DNA of the CDR3 is TGTGCCAGCAGCTTAAAAGGGGGCGCAACTAATGAAAAACTGTTTTTT.